This TCR beta chain was sequenced during a study of cytomegalovirus exposure and HLA in healthy donors. About the research overall: Early released data had around 89 million unique TCRs, all coming from HLA-typed donors. Findings and caveats of the study: Clonal expansion, a later analysis showed, was greater in HLA-associated TCR beta chains than in equally common others.

Those who donated were healthy bone marrow donors. Notes on this clone: Its antigen is unidentified.

The PCR was carried out with 60 Vbeta primers and 13 Jbeta primers. Original processing notes: An analysis performed later counted 73 million or so unique TCR beta chains (roughly 9.9 million of them shared). Generated by immunoSEQ multiplex PCR, the TCRdb table keeps only in-frame clones and is missing some. V, J and clone size are those of that table, while D and trimming were read from the DNA. The table has about 160,000 clones, 86% seen once; the top ten hold roughly 1.9%. The CDR3 consists of 16 residues. Germline assignment: CDR1 SGHTS and CDR2 YDEGEE. The V end lost 2 bases, the J end lost 6 bases, and 17 bases lay between the germline ends.

The sequence came from a woman younger than 30 in good health and CMV-seronegative. Source material: PBMCs. The V call is TRBV5-8, the J call TRBJ2-2; TRBD1 is a possible D gene (6 bases). CDR3 sequence reads: CASSLGDINWAGELFF. Here the CDR3 DNA reads TGTGCCAGCAGCTTAGGGGACATAAACTGGGCCGGGGAGCTGTTTTTT.